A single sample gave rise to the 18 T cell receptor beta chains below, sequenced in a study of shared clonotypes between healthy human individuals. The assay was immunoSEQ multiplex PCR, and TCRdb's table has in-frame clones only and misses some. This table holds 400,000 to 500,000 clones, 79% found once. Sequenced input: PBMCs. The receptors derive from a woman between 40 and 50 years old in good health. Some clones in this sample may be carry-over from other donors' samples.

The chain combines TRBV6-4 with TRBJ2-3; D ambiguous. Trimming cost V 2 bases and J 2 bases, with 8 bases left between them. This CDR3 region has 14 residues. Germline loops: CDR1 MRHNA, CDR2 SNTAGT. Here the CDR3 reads CASSDALNTDTQYF. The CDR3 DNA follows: TGTGCCAGCAGTGACGCGCTTAACACAGATACGCAGTATTTT.

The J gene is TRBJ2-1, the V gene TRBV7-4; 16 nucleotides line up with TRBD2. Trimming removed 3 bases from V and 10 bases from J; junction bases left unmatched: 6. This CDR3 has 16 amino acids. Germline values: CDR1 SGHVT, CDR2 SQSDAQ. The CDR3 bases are TGTGCCAGCAGCTTGGGACTAGCGGGAGGGGGAGGCGAGCAGTTCTTC. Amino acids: CASSLGLAGGGGEQFF.

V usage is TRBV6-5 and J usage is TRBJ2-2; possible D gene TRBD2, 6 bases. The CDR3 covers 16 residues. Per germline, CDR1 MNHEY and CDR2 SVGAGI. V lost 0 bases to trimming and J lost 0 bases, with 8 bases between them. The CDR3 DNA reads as TGTGCCAGCAGTTACTCTGGCGGGACGAACACCGGGGAGCTGTTTTTT. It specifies CASSYSGGTNTGELFF.

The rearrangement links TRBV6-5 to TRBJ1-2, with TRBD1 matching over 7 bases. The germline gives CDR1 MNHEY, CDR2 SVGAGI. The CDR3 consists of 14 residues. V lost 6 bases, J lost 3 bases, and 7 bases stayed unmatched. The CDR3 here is CASSHRGEDYGYTF. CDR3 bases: TGTGCCAGCAGCCACAGGGGTGAAGACTATGGCTACACCTTC.

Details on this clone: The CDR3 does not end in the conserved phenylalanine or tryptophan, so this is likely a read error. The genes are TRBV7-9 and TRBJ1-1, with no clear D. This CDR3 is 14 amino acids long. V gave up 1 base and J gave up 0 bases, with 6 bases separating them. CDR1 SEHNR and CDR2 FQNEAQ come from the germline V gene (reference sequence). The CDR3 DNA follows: TGTGCCAGCAGCTTAGGGGATGTGAACACTGAAGCTTTCCTT. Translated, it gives CASSLGDVNTEAFL.

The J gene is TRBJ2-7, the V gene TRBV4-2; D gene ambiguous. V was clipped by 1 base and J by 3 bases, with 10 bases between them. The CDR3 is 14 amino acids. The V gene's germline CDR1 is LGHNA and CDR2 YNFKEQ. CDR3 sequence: CASSQVARDYEQYF. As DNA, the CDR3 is TGTGCCAGCAGCCAAGTTGCCAGAGACTACGAGCAGTACTTC.

CDR3 sequence reads: CASSDELTSTAGELFF. DNA of the CDR3: TGTGCCAGCAGTGATGAGCTTACTAGTACCGCCGGGGAGCTGTTTTTT. This chain joins TRBV6-4 and TRBJ2-2; D might be TRBD2 (5 bases). This CDR3 contains 16 residues. The germline CDR1 and CDR2 sequences are MRHNA and SNTAGT. Deletions cut 3 bases from V and 6 bases from J, with 17 bases between.

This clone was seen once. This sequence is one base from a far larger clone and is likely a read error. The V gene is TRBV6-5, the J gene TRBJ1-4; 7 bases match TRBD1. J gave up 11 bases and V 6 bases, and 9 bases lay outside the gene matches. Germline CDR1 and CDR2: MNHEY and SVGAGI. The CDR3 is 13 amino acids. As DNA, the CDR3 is TGTGCCAGCAGACAGGGGAATCGGGATAAACTGTTTTTT. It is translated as CASRQGNRDKLFF.

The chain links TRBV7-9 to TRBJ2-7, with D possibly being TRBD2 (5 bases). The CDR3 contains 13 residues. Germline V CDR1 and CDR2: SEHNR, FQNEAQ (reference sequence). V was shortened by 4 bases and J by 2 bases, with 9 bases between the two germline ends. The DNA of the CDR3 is TGTGCCAGCAGCTCCACCGGGACCTACGAGCAGTACTTC. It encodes CASSSTGTYEQYF. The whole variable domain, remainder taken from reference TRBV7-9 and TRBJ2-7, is DTGVSQNPRHKITKRGQNVTFRCDPISEHNRLYWYRQTLGQGPEFLTYFQNEAQLEKSRLLSDRFSAERPKGSFSTLEIQRTEQGDSAMYLCASSSTGTYEQYFGPGTRLTVT.

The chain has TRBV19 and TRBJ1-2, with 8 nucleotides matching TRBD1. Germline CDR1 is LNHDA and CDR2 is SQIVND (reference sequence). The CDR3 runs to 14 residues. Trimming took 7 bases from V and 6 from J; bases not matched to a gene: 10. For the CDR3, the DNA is TGTGCCAGTACTTATCAAAGACAGGGGAATGGCTACACCTTC. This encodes CASTYQRQGNGYTF.

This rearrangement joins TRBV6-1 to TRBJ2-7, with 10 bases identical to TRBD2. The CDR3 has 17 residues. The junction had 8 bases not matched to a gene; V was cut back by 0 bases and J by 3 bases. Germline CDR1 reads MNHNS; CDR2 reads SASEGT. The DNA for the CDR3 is TGTGCCAGCAGTGAAGCTGTAGCGCCTAGCGGGAGCTACGAGCAGTACTTC. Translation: CASSEAVAPSGSYEQYF.

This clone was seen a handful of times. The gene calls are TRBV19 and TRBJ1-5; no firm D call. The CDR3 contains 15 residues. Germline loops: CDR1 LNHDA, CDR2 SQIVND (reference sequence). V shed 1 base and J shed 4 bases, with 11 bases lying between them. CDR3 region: CASSIATGGNQPQHF. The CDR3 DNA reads TGTGCCAGTAGTATAGCAACTGGTGGTAATCAGCCCCAGCATTTT.

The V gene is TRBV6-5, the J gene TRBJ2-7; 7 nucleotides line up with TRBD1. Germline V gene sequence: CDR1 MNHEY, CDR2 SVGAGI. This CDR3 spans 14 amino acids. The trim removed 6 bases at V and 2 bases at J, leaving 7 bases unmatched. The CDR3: CASRADRPPYEQYF. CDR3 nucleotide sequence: TGTGCCAGCAGGGCGGACAGGCCCCCCTACGAGCAGTACTTC.

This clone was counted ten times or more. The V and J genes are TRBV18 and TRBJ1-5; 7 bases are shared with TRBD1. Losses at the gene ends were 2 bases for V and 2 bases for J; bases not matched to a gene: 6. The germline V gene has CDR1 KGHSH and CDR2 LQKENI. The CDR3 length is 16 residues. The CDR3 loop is CASSPLGGFGNQPQHF. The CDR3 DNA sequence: TGTGCCAGCTCACCATTAGGGGGCTTCGGCAATCAGCCCCAGCATTTT.

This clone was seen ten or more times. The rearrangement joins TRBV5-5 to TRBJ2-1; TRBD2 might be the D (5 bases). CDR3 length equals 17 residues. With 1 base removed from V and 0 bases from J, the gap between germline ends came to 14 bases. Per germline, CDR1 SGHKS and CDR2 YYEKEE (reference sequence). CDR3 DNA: TGTGCCAGCAGCTTGAGACTACAAGACCGCTCCTACAATGAGCAGTTCTTC. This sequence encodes CASSLRLQDRSYNEQFF.

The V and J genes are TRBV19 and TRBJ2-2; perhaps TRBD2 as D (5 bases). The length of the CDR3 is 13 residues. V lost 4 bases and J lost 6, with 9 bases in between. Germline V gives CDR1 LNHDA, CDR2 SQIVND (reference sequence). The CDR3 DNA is TGTGCCAGTAGTAGGGTCGGGGCCGGGGAGCTGTTTTTT. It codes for CASSRVGAGELFF. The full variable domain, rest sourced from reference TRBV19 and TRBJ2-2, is DGGITQSPKYLFRKEGQNVTLSCEQNLNHDAMYWYRQDPGQGLRLIYYSQIVNDFQKGDIAEGYSVSREKKESFPLTVTSAQKNPTAFYLCASSRVGAGELFFGEGSRLTVL.

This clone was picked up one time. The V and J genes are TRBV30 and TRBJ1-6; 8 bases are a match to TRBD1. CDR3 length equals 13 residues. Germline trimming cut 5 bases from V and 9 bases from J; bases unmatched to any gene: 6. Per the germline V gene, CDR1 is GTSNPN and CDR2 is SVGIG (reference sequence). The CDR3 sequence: CAWQTGGRSPLHF. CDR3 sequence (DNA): TGTGCCTGGCAAACAGGGGGACGTTCACCCCTCCACTTT.

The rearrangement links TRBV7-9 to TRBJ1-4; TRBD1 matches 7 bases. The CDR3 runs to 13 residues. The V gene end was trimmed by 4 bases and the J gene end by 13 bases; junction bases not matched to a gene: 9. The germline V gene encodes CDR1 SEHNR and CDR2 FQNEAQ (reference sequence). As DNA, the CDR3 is TGTGCCAGCAGCTCGAGACAGGGAGTTGTACTGTTTTTT. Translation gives CASSSRQGVVLFF.